This record looks at one T cell receptor beta chain sequence and its context. Antigen unknown. The junction had 5 bases not matched to a gene; V was cut back by 3 bases and J by 5 bases. This CDR3 is 13 amino acids long. Per the germline V gene, CDR1 is SQVTM and CDR2 is ANQGSEA. The source of the sample is a study of T cell repertoires in cytomegalovirus infection. Study as a whole: Epitope selection comprised recently identified HLA-C-restricted CMV epitopes and well-studied HLA-B-restricted CMV epitopes.

TCRdb called the reads again in MiXCR, with one record for every CDR3 protein. Of some 590,000 distinct CDR3 sequences in the sample, around two fifths were seen once. The sample consisted of cultured PBMCs, taken from culture after CMV antigen stimulation. The genes are TRBV29-1 and TRBJ2-3, with 7 bases that match TRBD2. The sequence came from a human donor in good health (CMV status not recorded). Some clones in this sample may be carry-over from other donors' samples. As DNA, the CDR3 is TGCAGCGTTGATGGGGGGGATCAAGATACGCAGTATTTT. Its protein is CSVDGGDQDTQYF.